These 3 T cell receptor beta chains originate from one sample sequenced in a study of shared clonotypes between healthy human individuals. Generated by immunoSEQ multiplex PCR, the TCRdb table keeps only in-frame clones and is missing some. The data hold nearly 1 million clones, with approximately 80% observed a single time. Material for sequencing was memory CD4+ T cells sorted from blood. Subset of the sample: CD45RA-negative fraction. The receptors originated from a man aged 18 to 30 in good health.

The chain uses TRBV5-1 and TRBJ2-7; the D gene is possibly TRBD2 (6 bases). This CDR3 spans 15 amino acids. Germline V gives CDR1 SGHRS, CDR2 YFSETQ. V shed 9 bases and J shed 3 bases, with 22 bases lying between them. CDR3 DNA: TGCGCCATCCCCGGATGGGCTAGCGACAACTACGAGCAGTACTTC. Encoded protein: CAIPGWASDNYEQYF.

The J gene is TRBJ2-1, the V gene TRBV19, with D possibly TRBD2 on 6 matching bases. Trimming left V 4 bases short and J 6 bases short, with 16 bases between. CDR3 size: 15 residues. The germline V gene has CDR1 LNHDA and CDR2 SQIVND (reference sequence). CDR3 region: CASSTPGVGSNEQFF. CDR3 DNA: TGTGCCAGTAGTACTCCGGGGGTAGGGAGCAATGAGCAGTTCTTC.

The chain combines TRBV7-2 with TRBJ1-2; weak D call: TRBD1 (5 bases). The CDR3 extends over 13 amino acids. Germline CDR1 and CDR2: SGHTA and FQGNSA. V was clipped by 4 bases and J by 4 bases, with 10 bases between them. The CDR3 spells CASSSGIAYGYTF. CDR3 bases: TGTGCCAGCAGCTCAGGGATCGCCTATGGCTACACCTTC.